This T cell receptor (beta chain) was recovered during a study of T cell repertoires in cytomegalovirus infection. The overall study: A matching HLA type, together with CMV infection, was signaled by public TCR beta signatures.

The CDR3 length is 12 residues. Germline V lookup: CDR1 SNHLY, CDR2 FYNNEI. V lost 6 bases and J lost 4; bases outside the gene matches: 0. TCRdb re-derived calls from the reads in MiXCR, one entry per CDR3 protein. The table records about 360,000 distinct CDR3 sequences, 15% to 20% of them present only once. This clonotype was observed a handful of times. This clonotype was sampled from a human donor in good health (CMV status not recorded). Some clones in this sample may be carry-over from other donors' samples. The V and J genes are TRBV2 and TRBJ1-3, with 7 positions matching TRBD1. The sample consisted of PBMCs. The CDR3 is CASRTGGNTIYF. DNA for the CDR3: TGTGCCAGCAGGACAGGGGGAAACACCATATATTTT.